This section outlines one T cell receptor beta chain sequence together with its context. These data are taken from a study of blood T cell repertoires in COVID-19. Individuals drawn from about 26 US areas were roughly 18 to 95 years old. Clinical history reported by participants formed the basis on which cohorts were assigned. The V end was cut by 5 bases, the J end by 8 bases, with 21 bases between. Germline V gives CDR1 SNHLY, CDR2 FYNNEI. This CDR3 contains 15 residues. In the authors' methods: Amplification of reference gene primers provided the estimated nucleated cell counts. The data were produced by immunoSEQ multiplex PCR, yet TCRdb's version contains in-frame clones alone and is incomplete. That table gives V, J and clone size, and the DNA gave D and trimming. The sample shows 200,000 to 250,000 clones, around 86% of them seen only once.

The chain combines TRBV2 with TRBJ1-1; D is perhaps TRBD1 (5 bases). Specimen: PBMCs or T cells enriched from blood (not recorded which). The sequence derives from a woman aged 45-65 years with acute COVID-19. The CDR3 loop reads CASSRGEVGLAEAFF. CDR3 DNA sequence: TGTGCCAGCAGTAGGGGCGAAGTGGGTCTGGCGGAAGCTTTCTTT.